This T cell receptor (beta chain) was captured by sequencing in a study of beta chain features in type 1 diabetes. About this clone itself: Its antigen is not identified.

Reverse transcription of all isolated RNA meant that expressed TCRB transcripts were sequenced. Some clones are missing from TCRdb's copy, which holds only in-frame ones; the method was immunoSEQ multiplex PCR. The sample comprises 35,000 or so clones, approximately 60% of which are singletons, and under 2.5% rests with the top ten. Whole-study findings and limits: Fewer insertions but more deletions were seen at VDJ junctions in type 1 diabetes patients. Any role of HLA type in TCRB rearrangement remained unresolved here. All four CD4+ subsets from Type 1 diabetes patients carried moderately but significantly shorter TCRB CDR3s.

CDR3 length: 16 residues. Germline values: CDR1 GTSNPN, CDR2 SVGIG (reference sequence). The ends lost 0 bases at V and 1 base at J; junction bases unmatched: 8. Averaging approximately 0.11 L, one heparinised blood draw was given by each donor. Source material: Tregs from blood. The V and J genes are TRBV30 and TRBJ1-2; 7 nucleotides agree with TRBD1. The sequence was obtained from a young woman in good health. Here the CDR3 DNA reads TGTGCCTGGAGTGTATTAGGGCAGGGGGGTAACTATGGCTACACCTTC. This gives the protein CAWSVLGQGGNYGYTF.